Shown below are 11 T cell receptor beta chains from a single sample sequenced in a study of OX40 agonist ivuxolimab in advanced cancers. Generated by immunoSEQ multiplex PCR, the TCRdb table keeps only in-frame clones and is missing some. Here the sample spans about 80,000 clones, 80% to 90% being singletons. Specimen: CD4+ or CD8+ T cells sorted from blood, collected in a trial of the OX40 agonist ivuxolimab. These TCRs come from an adult with an advanced solid tumor such as melanoma, head and neck, liver or kidney cancer.

This clone was counted a single time. The chain carries TRBV9 and TRBJ2-5; perhaps TRBD2 as D (5 bases). This CDR3 region has 15 residues. Germline V gives CDR1 SGDLS, CDR2 YYNGEE. The V gene lost 3 bases and the J gene lost 5 bases, with 17 bases spanning the gap. The chain's CDR3 is CASSAPPGGGETQYF. CDR3 nucleotides: TGTGCCAGCAGCGCCCCCCCCGGCGGAGGCGAGACCCAGTACTTC.

The rearrangement uses TRBV5-6 and TRBJ2-3; tentatively, D is TRBD2 (7 bases). V lost 4 bases and J 4 bases, leaving 19 bases between the germline ends. The CDR3 sequence is 16 residues long. Germline lookup yields CDR1 SGHDT and CDR2 YYEEEE. CDR3 residues: CASSVPGGSVADTQYF. CDR3 nucleotides: TGTGCCAGCAGCGTGCCGGGGGGCTCTGTGGCAGATACGCAGTATTTT.

The chain uses TRBV5-1 and TRBJ1-3, with 7 bases that match TRBD1. The ends lost 4 bases at V and 0 bases at J; junction bases unmatched: 7. Germline V gene sequence: CDR1 SGHRS, CDR2 YFSETQ. This CDR3 comprises 16 residues. The CDR3 DNA follows: TGCGCCAGCAGCATCGGACAGGCGAGCTCTGGAAACACCATATATTTT. Translated, it gives CASSIGQASSGNTIYF. Looking up the rest from reference TRBV5-1 and TRBJ1-3 gives the full variable domain: KAGVTQTPRYLIKTRGQQVTLSCSPISGHRSVSWYQQTPGQGLQFLFEYFSETQRNKGNFPGRFSGRQFSNSRSEMNVSTLELGDSALYLCASSIGQASSGNTIYFGEGSWLTVV.

The chain uses TRBV6-6 and TRBJ2-3, with unresolved D. This CDR3 is built from 15 residues. Trimming cost V 2 bases and J 2 bases, with 11 bases left between them. CDR1 and CDR2 (germline): MNHNY, SVGAGI (reference sequence). The chain's CDR3 is CASSYQIQTTDTQYF. The CDR3 bases are TGTGCCAGCAGTTACCAGATTCAGACCACAGATACGCAGTATTTT.

Only one count was recorded for this clone. V gene TRBV28 combines with J gene TRBJ2-7; no reliable D call. Germline assignment: CDR1 MDHEN and CDR2 SYDVKM. This CDR3 contains 14 residues. V lost 2 bases to trimming and J lost 6 bases, with 14 bases between them. Written as DNA, the CDR3 is TGTGCCAGCAGTTTACCTATGCCCTCAGGCGAGCAGTACTTC. It specifies CASSLPMPSGEQYF.

Written as DNA, the CDR3 is TGCGCCAGCAGCTTGGGGACAGGGGAAAGGGCCTACGAGCAGTACTTC. This encodes CASSLGTGERAYEQYF. The chain carries TRBV5-1 and TRBJ2-7, with 9 nucleotides matching TRBD1. The CDR3 sequence is 16 residues long. Trimming took 0 bases from V and 2 from J; bases not matched to a gene: 6. CDR1 is SGHRS and CDR2 is YFSETQ in the germline V gene.

The chain uses TRBV7-2 and TRBJ2-2; D not resolved. The V end was cut by 3 bases, the J end by 4 bases, with 15 bases between. Germline-derived CDR1 and CDR2 are SGHTA and FQGNSA. This CDR3 comprises 16 residues. The DNA of the CDR3 is TGTGCCAGCAGCTTTTTAGGCCAGATTGTCACCGGGGAGCTGTTTTTT. It codes for CASSFLGQIVTGELFF.

This clone came up a few times. V and J are TRBV18 and TRBJ1-5; 7 nucleotides agree with TRBD1. Germline CDR1 KGHSH, CDR2 LQKENI. CDR3 length: 13 residues. V lost 5 bases, J lost 6 bases, and 4 bases stayed unmatched. The DNA for the CDR3 is TGTGCCAGCTCATCAGGGGGGACTCAGCCCCAGCATTTT. This gives the protein CASSSGGTQPQHF.

The chain links TRBV11-2 to TRBJ2-3, with 7 bases that match TRBD2. The CDR3 extends over 16 amino acids. V trimming: 4 bases; J trimming: 6 bases; junction bases outside the gene matches: 13. CDR1 and CDR2 (germline): SGHAT, FQNNGV. The CDR3 DNA reads TGTGCCAGCAGCTCAGGAGGGAGGGCCATTGCCGATACGCAGTATTTT. It is translated as CASSSGGRAIADTQYF.

CDR3 DNA: TGTGCCAGCGCGCCAAACCTCTACGAGCAGTACTTC. It codes for CASAPNLYEQYF. V usage is TRBV6-5 and J usage is TRBJ2-7; unclear D gene. Germline V CDR1 and CDR2: MNHEY, SVGAGI. Trimming shortened V by 8 bases and J by 3 bases, and 11 bases separated the two germline ends. The CDR3 covers 12 residues.

CDR3 coding DNA: TGCGCCAGCAGCCCCGGGACTAGCGGGAGTGATGAGCAGTTCTTC. It yields the protein CASSPGTSGSDEQFF. The rearrangement joins TRBV5-1 to TRBJ2-1, with TRBD2 matching 14 bases. The CDR3 loop spans 15 amino acids. CDR1 SGHRS and CDR2 YFSETQ come from the germline V gene. V lost 4 bases and J lost 8; bases outside the gene matches: 5. Drawing the rest from reference TRBV5-1 and TRBJ2-1, the complete variable domain is KAGVTQTPRYLIKTRGQQVTLSCSPISGHRSVSWYQQTPGQGLQFLFEYFSETQRNKGNFPGRFSGRQFSNSRSEMNVSTLELGDSALYLCASSPGTSGSDEQFFGPGTRLTVL.